These 26 T cell receptor beta chains share one sample of origin, sequenced in a study of control samples from healthy donors and cancer patients. Using immunoSEQ multiplex PCR, the repertoire was profiled, and TCRdb retains in-frame clones only, with some absent. The sample carries 88,000 or so clones, over 90% recorded once. Input material: blood. Every receptor here comes from a young woman in good health.

This clone was found once. This chain connects TRBV5-1 to TRBJ2-3; perhaps TRBD2 as D (7 bases). CDR3 length equals 14 residues. The V end lost 4 bases, the J end lost 7 bases, and 16 bases lay between the germline ends. CDR1 and CDR2 from the germline V gene are SGHRS and YFSETQ. The CDR3 is CASSPTGGLNTQYF. Written as DNA, the CDR3 is TGCGCCAGCAGCCCGACCGGGGGGCTTAATACGCAGTATTTT.

V and J are TRBV12-3 or TRBV12-4 and TRBJ1-6; D is unclear. The CDR3 has 12 amino acids. Trimming took off 1 base at V and 13 bases at J, with 8 bases between the two ends. The CDR3 reads CASSLVRSPLHF. CDR3 DNA: TGTGCCAGCAGTTTAGTCCGTTCGCCCCTCCACTTT.

This clone was seen just once. V usage is TRBV5-1 and J usage is TRBJ2-2, with D perhaps assigned TRBD1 or TRBD2 (5 bases each). V lost 8 bases and J lost 5, with 19 bases in between. Germline V gene data show CDR1 as SGHRS and CDR2 as YFSETQ. This CDR3 has 15 amino acids. CDR3 amino acids: CASNGVQGSTGELFF. The CDR3 bases are TGCGCCAGTAACGGGGTCCAGGGATCGACCGGGGAGCTGTTTTTT.

Here the CDR3 reads CASSPHAGGGYTF. As DNA, the CDR3 is TGTGCCAGTAGTCCGCACGCAGGAGGTGGCTACACCTTC. This rearrangement joins TRBV19 to TRBJ1-2; no firm D call. Germline V gene data show CDR1 as LNHDA and CDR2 as SQIVND (reference sequence). This CDR3 region has 13 residues. The V gene lost 5 bases and the J gene lost 7 bases, with 14 bases spanning the gap. Full variable domain (rest looked up from reference TRBV19 and TRBJ1-2): DGGITQSPKYLFRKEGQNVTLSCEQNLNHDAMYWYRQDPGQGLRLIYYSQIVNDFQKGDIAEGYSVSREKKESFPLTVTSAQKNPTAFYLCASSPHAGGGYTFGSGTRLTVV.

V gene TRBV6-5 combines with J gene TRBJ1-1; D might be TRBD1 (6 bases). The CDR3 spans 15 residues. The ends were cut back, 0 bases at V and 2 bases at J, with 10 bases in the middle. Germline CDR1 MNHEY, CDR2 SVGAGI. Here the CDR3 DNA reads TGTGCCAGCAGTTACTCATCGGACAGCAACACTGAAGCTTTCTTT. It translates to CASSYSSDSNTEAFF.

The chain has TRBV4-1 and TRBJ2-5; 9 bases map to TRBD1. Trimming cost V 4 bases and J 5 bases; bases outside gene matches: 5. The CDR3 has 14 residues. Germline V gene data show CDR1 as MGHRA and CDR2 as YSYEKL. For the CDR3, the DNA is TGCGCCAGCAGCCCCACAGGGGGCGCCGAGACCCAGTACTTC. As protein: CASSPTGGAETQYF.

V gene TRBV10-3 combines with J gene TRBJ1-2; D remains unclear. Germline lookup yields CDR1 ENHRY and CDR2 SYGVKD. V gave up 6 bases and J gave up 4 bases, with 18 bases separating them. This CDR3 spans 15 amino acids. DNA for the CDR3: TGTGCCATCAGCTCTACCTCCGGGGAGTCCTATGGCTACACCTTC. This translates into CAISSTSGESYGYTF.

This chain links TRBV19 with TRBJ2-5; 7 nucleotides align to TRBD1. The germline CDR1 and CDR2 sequences are LNHDA and SQIVND (reference sequence). This CDR3 spans 15 amino acids. The junction had 10 bases not matched to a gene; V was cut back by 7 bases and J by 2 bases. The CDR3 here is CASTKGDRTQETQYF. CDR3 coding DNA: TGTGCCAGTACCAAAGGGGACAGAACTCAAGAGACCCAGTACTTC.

Concerning this clone: The sample has other DNA sequences that encode this CDR3 too. The gene calls are TRBV27 and TRBJ1-1, with D possibly being TRBD1 (5 bases). Trimming left V 0 bases short and J 0 bases short, with 8 bases between. Per the germline V gene, CDR1 is MNHEY and CDR2 is SMNVEV (reference sequence). The CDR3 loop spans 15 amino acids. CDR3 protein: CASSLSAGMNTEAFF. The CDR3 coding sequence is TGTGCCAGCAGTTTATCGGCAGGGATGAACACTGAAGCTTTCTTT.

This sequence joins TRBV12-3 or TRBV12-4 and TRBJ2-3; D ambiguous. The CDR3 contains 11 residues. V lost 7 bases and J lost 4, with 6 bases in between. In DNA, the CDR3 is TGTGCCAGCATCCGGTCAGATACGCAGTATTTT. Its translation: CASIRSDTQYF.

The genes are TRBV6-5 and TRBJ1-5; D gene uncertain. CDR1 and CDR2 (germline): MNHEY, SVGAGI. This CDR3 is 12 amino acids long. Trimming removed 8 bases at V and 5 bases at J, with 10 bases between. The CDR3 sequence is CASQLGYQPQHF. Written as DNA, the CDR3 is TGTGCCAGCCAGTTGGGTTATCAGCCCCAGCATTTT.

V and J are TRBV6-1 and TRBJ2-6; the D gene is possibly TRBD1 (5 bases). CDR1 is MNHNS, CDR2 SASEGT, per germline. Trimming cost V 4 bases and J 0 bases, with 10 bases left between them. The CDR3 covers 16 residues. The CDR3 bases are TGTGCCAGCAGTGGACAGACTTACTCTGGGGCCAACGTCCTGACTTTC. Translation: CASSGQTYSGANVLTF.

The chain carries TRBV7-3 and TRBJ2-1; the match to TRBD1 covers 8 bases. The V and J ends lost 5 bases and 14 bases, in that order; junction bases with no gene match: 11. CDR3 length: 13 residues. Per the germline V gene, CDR1 is SGHTA and CDR2 is FQGTGA. The CDR3: CASSLTGAGSEFF. CDR3 DNA: TGTGCCAGCAGCCTGACAGGGGCCGGATCTGAGTTCTTC.

This chain joins TRBV15 and TRBJ2-2; possible D gene TRBD2, 5 bases. The V and J ends lost 0 bases and 6 bases respectively, with 17 bases between them. CDR1 and CDR2 (germline): LNHNV, YYDKDF (reference sequence). This CDR3 comprises 17 residues. This CDR3 reads CATSRDLSRVGAGELFF. DNA of the CDR3: TGTGCCACCAGCAGAGATCTTTCGAGGGTTGGAGCCGGGGAGCTGTTTTTT.

The V gene is TRBV14, the J gene TRBJ1-2; a possible D gene is TRBD1 (6 bases). The CDR3 totals 18 residues. Trimming stripped 4 bases from V and 7 bases from J, with 28 bases between. Germline values: CDR1 SGHDN, CDR2 FVKESK. CDR3 DNA: TGTGCCAGCAGCCCCCTGTTCGGGACACCACGAATGGATTCTGGCTACACCTTC. Protein product: CASSPLFGTPRMDSGYTF.

This clone was found once. The chain employs TRBV19 and TRBJ1-5; TRBD1 aligns across 8 bases. The CDR3 has 15 residues. The germline V gene encodes CDR1 LNHDA and CDR2 SQIVND (reference sequence). Germline trimming cut 4 bases from V and 11 bases from J; bases unmatched to any gene: 13. CDR3 in DNA: TGTGCCAGTAGTAATAAACAGGGGGGCCAATCAGCCCAGCATTTT. It translates to CASSNKQGGQSAQHF.

J is TRBJ1-2 and V is TRBV19; D is ambiguous. Germline-derived CDR1 and CDR2 are LNHDA and SQIVND (reference sequence). Deletions cut 3 bases from V and 0 bases from J, with 11 bases between. This CDR3 spans 15 amino acids. In DNA, the CDR3 is TGTGCCAGTAGTATCTTTCTGGAGACTAACTATGGCTACACCTTC. This gives the protein CASSIFLETNYGYTF.

The chain uses TRBV7-7 and TRBJ2-2, with 7 bases aligning to TRBD2. The ends lost 2 bases at V and 4 bases at J; junction bases unmatched: 13. This CDR3 is built from 18 residues. The germline gives CDR1 SSHAT, CDR2 FNYEAQ (reference sequence). This chain's CDR3 is CASSLSRGGSLGTGELFF. CDR3 nucleotides: TGTGCCAGCAGCTTAAGTAGAGGCGGGAGTTTGGGCACCGGGGAGCTGTTTTTT.

The chain is built from TRBV9 and TRBJ2-2, with D possibly TRBD1 on 6 matching bases. The CDR3 is 13 amino acids. Germline assignment: CDR1 SGDLS and CDR2 YYNGEE. V lost 2 bases and J lost 10, with 12 bases in between. The CDR3 DNA reads as TGTGCCAGCAGCGTTCCAGGGGTGGCGGAGCTGTTTTTT. It yields the protein CASSVPGVAELFF.

Only one count was recorded for this clone. CDR3 nucleotides: TGTGCCAGCAGTTTAATGGAGGGCCGACCGAACACTGAAGCTTTCTTT. As protein: CASSLMEGRPNTEAFF. The genes are TRBV28 and TRBJ1-1; D is undetermined. Germline V gene sequence: CDR1 MDHEN, CDR2 SYDVKM. This CDR3 has 16 amino acids. The V gene lost 2 bases and the J gene lost 1 base, with 14 bases spanning the gap.

The chain combines TRBV3-1 (or the pseudogene TRBV3-2) with TRBJ2-1; tentative D call: TRBD1 (6 bases). CDR3 length: 15 residues. V lost 2 bases and J 4 bases, leaving 12 bases between the germline ends. Per the germline V gene, CDR1 is LGHDT and CDR2 is YNNKEL (reference sequence). The CDR3 sequence is CASSQNRVVYNEQFF. The DNA for the CDR3 is TGTGCCAGCAGCCAAAACAGGGTAGTGTACAATGAGCAGTTCTTC.

J is TRBJ1-1 and V is TRBV27; D remains unclear. Germline lookup yields CDR1 MNHEY and CDR2 SMNVEV (reference sequence). The CDR3 loop spans 13 amino acids. V was trimmed by 0 bases and J by 4 bases, leaving 6 bases between them. The CDR3 DNA sequence: TGTGCCAGCAGTTTATCCGGGCTCACTGAAGCTTTCTTT. Its translation: CASSLSGLTEAFF.

The chain carries TRBV7-2 and TRBJ2-2; either TRBD1 or TRBD2 may fit D (7 bases each). Trimming shortened V by 3 bases and J by 8 bases, and 16 bases separated the two germline ends. This CDR3 has 15 residues. CDR1 is SGHTA, CDR2 FQGNSA, per germline. The CDR3 protein is CASSLGGTVGGELFF. The CDR3 DNA reads TGTGCCAGCAGCTTGGGGGGGACAGTCGGAGGGGAGCTGTTTTTT.

This chain uses TRBV5-4 with TRBJ2-2; D may be TRBD2 (5 bases). Germline assignment: CDR1 SGHNT and CDR2 YYREEE (reference sequence). The CDR3 spans 17 residues. Trimming pared 4 bases from V and 4 bases from J, leaving 20 bases between. The CDR3 reads CASSAGAAGLGTGELFF. CDR3 coding DNA: TGTGCCAGCAGCGCGGGTGCGGCGGGTCTAGGCACCGGGGAGCTGTTTTTT.

This clone was counted a single time. The rearrangement joins TRBV3-1 (or the pseudogene TRBV3-2) to TRBJ2-6; no reliable D call. The germline V gene encodes CDR1 LGHDT and CDR2 YNNKEL (reference sequence). This CDR3 is built from 15 residues. V gave up 7 bases and J gave up 0 bases, with 10 bases separating them. DNA for the CDR3: TGTGCCAGCAAGCAGCAGCTCTCTGGGGCCAACGTCCTGACTTTC. This translates into CASKQQLSGANVLTF.

The chain joins TRBV7-2 to TRBJ2-7; the match to TRBD1 covers 9 bases. Germline V gives CDR1 SGHTA, CDR2 FQGNSA. J lost 3 bases, V lost 4 bases, and 4 bases had no gene match. The CDR3 totals 14 residues. The CDR3 DNA follows: TGTGCCAGCAGCTCCGGGACAGGGTTCTACGAGCAGTACTTC. Protein product: CASSSGTGFYEQYF. Supplemented by reference TRBV7-2 and TRBJ2-7, the full variable domain reads GAGVSQSPSNKVTEKGKDVELRCDPISGHTALYWYRQSLGQGLEFLIYFQGNSAPDKSGLPSDRFSAERTGGSVSTLTIQRTQQEDSAVYLCASSSGTGFYEQYFGPGTRLTVT.